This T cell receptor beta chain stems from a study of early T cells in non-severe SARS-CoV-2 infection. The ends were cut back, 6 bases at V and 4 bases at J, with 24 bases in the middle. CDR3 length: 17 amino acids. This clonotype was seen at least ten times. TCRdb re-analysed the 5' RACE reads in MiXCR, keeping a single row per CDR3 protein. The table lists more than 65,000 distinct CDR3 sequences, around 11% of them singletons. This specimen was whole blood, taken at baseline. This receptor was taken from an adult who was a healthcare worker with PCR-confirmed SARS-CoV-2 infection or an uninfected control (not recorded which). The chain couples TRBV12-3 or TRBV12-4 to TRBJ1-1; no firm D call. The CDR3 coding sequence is TGTGCCAGCAGCCCCTTTAGGAGGCTTACTGTTTCCACTGAAGCTTTCTTT. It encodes CASSPFRRLTVSTEAFF.